This T cell receptor (beta chain) was captured in a study of early T cells in non-severe SARS-CoV-2 infection. Across the whole study: The authors sequenced bulk RNA from unsorted whole blood, leaving chains unpaired. Study-wide points: The study's VDJdb matching favored anti-spike CD8 responses and missed private and CD4 specificities.

This clonotype turned up a few times. The target antigen is unknown. Individual cDNA molecules were tagged with unique molecular identifiers, the study reported. TCRdb analysed the 5' RACE reads with MiXCR anew, one entry per CDR3 protein. Counted here are approximately 83,000 distinct CDR3 sequences, over 13% occurring once; the ten biggest clones make up around 3%. With 5 bases clipped from V and 1 base from J, the junction kept 9 bases outside the gene matches. This CDR3 is 16 amino acids long. Germline V lookup: CDR1 SGHVS, CDR2 FNYEAQ. This receptor was taken from an adult who was a healthcare worker with PCR-confirmed SARS-CoV-2 infection or an uninfected control (not recorded which). The rearrangement joins TRBV7-6 to TRBJ2-5, with 8 nucleotides matching TRBD2. Sequenced: whole blood. CDR3 sequence reads: CASSREGGRRQETQYF. The CDR3, as DNA: TGTGCCAGCAGCCGGGAGGGCGGGAGGCGCCAAGAGACCCAGTACTTC.